The 14 T cell receptor beta chains in this list originate from one sample, sequenced in a study of CD8 T cells in Susac syndrome. A quantity of 0.5 to 1 ug RNA underwent reverse transcription using random hexamers. Using its own MiXCR run on the immunoSEQ multiplex PCR reads, TCRdb lists one record per CDR3 protein. The profile shows about 400,000 distinct CDR3 sequences, approximately 85% of them singletons. Sequenced material: CD8+ T cells from PBMCs. The receptors derive from a human donor with multiple sclerosis.

The chain carries TRBV4-1 and TRBJ1-5, with D perhaps matching TRBD1 (6 bases). Trimming shortened V by 5 bases and J by 3 bases, and 14 bases separated the two germline ends. The V gene's germline CDR1 is MGHRA and CDR2 YSYEKL. This CDR3 has 15 residues. CDR3 region: CASSSHRAANQPQHF. The CDR3 region has the DNA TGCGCCAGCAGCTCCCACAGGGCGGCCAATCAGCCCCAGCATTTT.

This chain joins TRBV5-4 and TRBJ1-1; D unresolved. CDR1 SGHNT and CDR2 YYREEE come from the germline V gene (reference sequence). The V end lost 4 bases, the J end lost 5 bases, and 12 bases lay between the germline ends. This CDR3 region has 13 residues. In DNA, the CDR3 is TGTGCCAGCAGCCCCCTCCTAGGAACTGAAGCTTTCTTT. Translated: CASSPLLGTEAFF.

V usage is TRBV15 and J usage is TRBJ2-5; the D gene is possibly TRBD2 (6 bases). CDR1 and CDR2 (germline): LNHNV, YYDKDF (reference sequence). CDR3 length: 14 residues. V was cut by 3 bases and J by 0 bases, with 8 bases left in between. CDR3 DNA sequence: TGTGCCACCAGCAGGTTAGCGGACCAAGAGACCCAGTACTTC. Its translation is CATSRLADQETQYF.

The chain joins TRBV6-1 to TRBJ1-1, with D unresolved. V was shortened by 0 bases and J by 1 base, with 12 bases between the two germline ends. The CDR3 is 16 amino acids. CDR1 MNHNS and CDR2 SASEGT come from the germline V gene. The CDR3 loop reads CASSEAVWLANTEAFF. The DNA of the CDR3 is TGTGCCAGCAGTGAAGCGGTATGGCTCGCGAACACTGAAGCTTTCTTT.

V gene TRBV27 combines with J gene TRBJ1-5; TRBD1 agrees at 7 bases. V shed 6 bases and J 3 bases; nucleotides not matched to a gene: 14. Germline V CDR1 and CDR2: MNHEY, SMNVEV (reference sequence). The CDR3 is made up of 17 amino acids. CDR3 DNA: TGTGCCAGCAGATCCTCCGGGACAGCGTCTTTCAATCAGCCCCAGCATTTT. Translation: CASRSSGTASFNQPQHF.

V gene TRBV30 combines with J gene TRBJ2-2, with D possibly TRBD1 on 6 matching bases. The CDR3 covers 14 residues. CDR1 is GTSNPN and CDR2 is SVGIG in the germline V gene (reference sequence). The germline V and J ends were trimmed by 4 bases and 4 bases, with 13 bases remaining between them. CDR3 DNA: TGTGCCTGGACTGGGGGCAGGGCCACCGGGGAGCTGTTTTTT. Translated, it gives CAWTGGRATGELFF.

The V gene is TRBV5-4, the J gene TRBJ2-5; TRBD1 aligns across 8 bases. J lost 2 bases, V lost 1 base, and 1 base had no gene match. The CDR3 totals 14 residues. Germline assignment: CDR1 SGHNT and CDR2 YYREEE (reference sequence). CDR3 protein: CASSLRTGQETQYF. The DNA of the CDR3 is TGTGCCAGCAGCTTGAGGACAGGGCAAGAGACCCAGTACTTC.

The chain employs TRBV7-9 and TRBJ2-2; 8 positions agree with TRBD1. V lost 5 bases, J lost 7 bases, and 15 bases stayed unmatched. Germline CDR1 reads SEHNR; CDR2 reads FQNEAQ (reference sequence). This CDR3 has 17 amino acids. This CDR3 is CASSPSSRQGANGELFF. CDR3 nucleotide sequence: TGTGCCAGCAGCCCTAGCTCCCGTCAGGGGGCTAACGGGGAGCTGTTTTTT.

A single count supports this clonotype. The gene calls are TRBV12-3 or TRBV12-4 and TRBJ2-1; D may be TRBD2 (5 bases). The V end was cut by 6 bases, the J end by 2 bases, with 23 bases between. The CDR3 is made up of 18 amino acids. CDR3 nucleotides: TGTGCCAGCAGCCCTATGACCCGGGAAAGGTTCCCCTACAATGAGCAGTTCTTC. It codes for CASSPMTRERFPYNEQFF.

The genes are TRBV6-5 and TRBJ1-5; possible D gene TRBD1, 5 bases. CDR1 MNHEY and CDR2 SVGAGI come from the germline V gene. This CDR3 contains 15 residues. The V end was cut by 5 bases, the J end by 0 bases, with 11 bases between. CDR3 protein: CASSNFRDSNQPQHF. DNA for the CDR3: TGTGCCAGCAGTAACTTCAGGGATAGCAATCAGCCCCAGCATTTT.

The chain combines TRBV27 with TRBJ1-2; 7 bases fit TRBD1. This CDR3 is built from 17 residues. Trimming cost V 5 bases and J 2 bases; bases outside gene matches: 14. The germline V gene has CDR1 MNHEY and CDR2 SMNVEV (reference sequence). As DNA, the CDR3 is TGTGCCAGCAGTCCGACCGCCGCGACAGGGCTGAACTATGGCTACACCTTC. It yields the protein CASSPTAATGLNYGYTF.

The chain links TRBV12-3 or TRBV12-4 to TRBJ2-1; 14 bases are shared with TRBD2. The CDR3 sequence is 17 residues long. Germline trimming cut 6 bases from V and 5 bases from J; bases unmatched to any gene: 9. Written as DNA, the CDR3 is TGTGCCAGCAGCCCCGAGGGACTAGCGGGGGCCGACAATGAGCAGTTCTTC. Amino acids: CASSPEGLAGADNEQFF.

The genes are TRBV29-1 and TRBJ2-2; 9 bases map to TRBD1. The junction had 12 bases not matched to a gene; V was cut back by 6 bases and J by 7 bases. Germline CDR1 and CDR2: SQVTM and ANQGSEA. The CDR3 covers 15 residues. CDR3 sequence reads: CSVPGQGGRGGELFF. The CDR3 DNA reads TGCAGCGTCCCGGGACAGGGAGGTCGGGGCGGGGAGCTGTTTTTT.

V usage is TRBV4-1 and J usage is TRBJ2-5, with D unresolved. Germline lookup yields CDR1 MGHRA and CDR2 YSYEKL. CDR3 length equals 13 residues. Between the trimmed V and J ends, which lost 1 base and 5 bases, there was a span of 8 bases. For the CDR3, the DNA is TGCGCCAGCAGCCAAGCTAGGTGGGAGACCCAGTACTTC. It encodes CASSQARWETQYF.